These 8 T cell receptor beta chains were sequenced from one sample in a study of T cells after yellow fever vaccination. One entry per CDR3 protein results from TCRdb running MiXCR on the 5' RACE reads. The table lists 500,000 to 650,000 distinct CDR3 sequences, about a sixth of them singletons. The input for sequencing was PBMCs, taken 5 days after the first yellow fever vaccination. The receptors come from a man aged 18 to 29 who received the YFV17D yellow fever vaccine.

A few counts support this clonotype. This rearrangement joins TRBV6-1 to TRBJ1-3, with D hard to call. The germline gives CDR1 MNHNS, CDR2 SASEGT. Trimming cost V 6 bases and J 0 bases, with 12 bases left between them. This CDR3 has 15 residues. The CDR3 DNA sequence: TGTGCCAGCAGCCCCTCTTGGTACTCTGGAAACACCATATATTTT. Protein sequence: CASSPSWYSGNTIYF.

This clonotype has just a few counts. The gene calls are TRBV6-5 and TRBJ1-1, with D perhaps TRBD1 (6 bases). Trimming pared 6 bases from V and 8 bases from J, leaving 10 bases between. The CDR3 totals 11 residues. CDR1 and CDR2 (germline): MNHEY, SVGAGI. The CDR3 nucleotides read TGTGCCAGCAGCCAGGGGCAGGAAGCTTTCTTT. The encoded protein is CASSQGQEAFF.

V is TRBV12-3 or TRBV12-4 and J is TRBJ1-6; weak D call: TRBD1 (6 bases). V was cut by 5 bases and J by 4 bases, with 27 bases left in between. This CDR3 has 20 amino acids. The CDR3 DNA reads TGTGCCAGCAGTAAAAGGACAGATTTTGACCTCTACGTTTATAATTCACCCCTCCACTTT. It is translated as CASSKRTDFDLYVYNSPLHF.

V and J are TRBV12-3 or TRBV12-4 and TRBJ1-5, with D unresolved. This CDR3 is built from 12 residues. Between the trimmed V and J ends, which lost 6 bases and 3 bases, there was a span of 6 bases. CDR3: CASRGYNQPQHF. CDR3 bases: TGTGCCAGCAGGGGGTACAATCAGCCCCAGCATTTT.

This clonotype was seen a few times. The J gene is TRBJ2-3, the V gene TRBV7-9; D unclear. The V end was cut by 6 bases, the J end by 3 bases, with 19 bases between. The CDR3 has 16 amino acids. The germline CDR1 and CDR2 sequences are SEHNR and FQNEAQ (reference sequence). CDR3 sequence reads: CASRPRTTPGTDTQYF. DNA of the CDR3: TGTGCCAGCAGACCGAGGACCACCCCTGGAACAGATACGCAGTATTTT.

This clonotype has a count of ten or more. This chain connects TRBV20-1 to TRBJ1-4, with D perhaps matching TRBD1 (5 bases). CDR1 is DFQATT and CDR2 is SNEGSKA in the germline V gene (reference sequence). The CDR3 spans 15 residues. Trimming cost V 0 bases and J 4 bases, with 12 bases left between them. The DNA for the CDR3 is TGCAGTGCTAGAGATGGGACGGGCTTTAATGAAAAACTGTTTTTT. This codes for CSARDGTGFNEKLFF.

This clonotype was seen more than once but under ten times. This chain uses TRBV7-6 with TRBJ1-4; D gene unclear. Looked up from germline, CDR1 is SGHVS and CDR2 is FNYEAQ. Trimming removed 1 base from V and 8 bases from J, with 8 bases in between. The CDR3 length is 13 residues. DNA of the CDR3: TGTGCCAGCAGCTTAGGGGTCAGCGAAAAACTGTTTTTT. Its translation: CASSLGVSEKLFF.

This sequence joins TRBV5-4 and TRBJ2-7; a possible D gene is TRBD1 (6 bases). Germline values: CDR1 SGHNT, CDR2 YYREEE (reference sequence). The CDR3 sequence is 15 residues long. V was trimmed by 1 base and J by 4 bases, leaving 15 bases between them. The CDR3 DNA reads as TGTGCCAGCAGCTTGCCGGGGCAGGGGATTTACGAGCAGTACGTC. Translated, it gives CASSLPGQGIYEQYV.